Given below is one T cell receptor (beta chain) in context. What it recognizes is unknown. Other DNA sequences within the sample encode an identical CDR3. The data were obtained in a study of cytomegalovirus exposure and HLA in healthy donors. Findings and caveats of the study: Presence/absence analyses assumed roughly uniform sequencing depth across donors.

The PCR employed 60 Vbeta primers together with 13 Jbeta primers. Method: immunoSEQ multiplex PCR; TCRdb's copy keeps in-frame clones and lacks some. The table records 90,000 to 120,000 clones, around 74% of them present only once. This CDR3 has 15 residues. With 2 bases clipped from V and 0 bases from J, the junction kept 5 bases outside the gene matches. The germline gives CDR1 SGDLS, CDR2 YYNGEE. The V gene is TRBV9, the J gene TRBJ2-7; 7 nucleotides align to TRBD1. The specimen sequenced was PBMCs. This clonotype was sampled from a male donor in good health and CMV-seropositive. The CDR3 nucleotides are TGTGCCAGCAGCGTCGAGACAGGGCACTCCTACGAGCAGTACTTC. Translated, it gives CASSVETGHSYEQYF.